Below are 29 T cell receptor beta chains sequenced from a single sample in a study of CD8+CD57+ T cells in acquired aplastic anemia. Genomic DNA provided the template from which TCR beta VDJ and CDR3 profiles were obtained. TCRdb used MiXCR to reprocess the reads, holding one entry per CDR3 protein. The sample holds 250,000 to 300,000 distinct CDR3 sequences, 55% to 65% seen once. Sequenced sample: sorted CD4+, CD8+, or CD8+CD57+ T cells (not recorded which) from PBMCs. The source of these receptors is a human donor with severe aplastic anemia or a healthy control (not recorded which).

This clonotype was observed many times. CDR3 sequence (DNA): TGTGCCAGCAGTTTCCACCGTCCGTATTTT. Amino acid sequence: CASSFHRPYF. This rearrangement joins TRBV12-3 or TRBV12-4 to TRBJ2-3; D gene uncertain. V was cut by 3 bases and J by 14 bases, with 9 bases left in between. This CDR3 has 10 amino acids.

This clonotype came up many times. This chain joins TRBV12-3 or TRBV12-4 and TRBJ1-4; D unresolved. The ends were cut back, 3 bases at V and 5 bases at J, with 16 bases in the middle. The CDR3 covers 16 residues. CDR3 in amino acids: CASSLPLGVTNEKLFF. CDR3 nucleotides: TGTGCCAGCAGTTTGCCCCTAGGCGTCACCAATGAAAAACTGTTTTTT.

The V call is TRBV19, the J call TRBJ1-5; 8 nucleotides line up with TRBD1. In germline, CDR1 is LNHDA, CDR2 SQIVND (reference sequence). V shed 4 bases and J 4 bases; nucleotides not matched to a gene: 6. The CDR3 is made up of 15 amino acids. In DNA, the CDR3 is TGTGCCAGTAGTACCTGGACAGGGTTGAATCAGCCCCAGCATTTT. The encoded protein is CASSTWTGLNQPQHF.

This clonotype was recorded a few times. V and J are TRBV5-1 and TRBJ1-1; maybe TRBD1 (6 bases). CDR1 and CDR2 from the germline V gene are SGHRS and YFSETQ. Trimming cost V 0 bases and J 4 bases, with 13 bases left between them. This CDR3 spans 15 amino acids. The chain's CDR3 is CASSLGDRLSTEAFF. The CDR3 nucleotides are TGCGCCAGCAGCTTGGGAGACAGGCTGAGCACTGAAGCTTTCTTT.

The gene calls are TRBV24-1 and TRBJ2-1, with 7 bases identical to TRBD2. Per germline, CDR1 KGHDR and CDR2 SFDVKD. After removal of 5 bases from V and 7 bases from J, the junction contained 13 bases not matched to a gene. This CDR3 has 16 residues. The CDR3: CATSARSGLEGNEQFF. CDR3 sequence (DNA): TGTGCCACCAGTGCCCGATCCGGACTAGAGGGTAATGAGCAGTTCTTC.

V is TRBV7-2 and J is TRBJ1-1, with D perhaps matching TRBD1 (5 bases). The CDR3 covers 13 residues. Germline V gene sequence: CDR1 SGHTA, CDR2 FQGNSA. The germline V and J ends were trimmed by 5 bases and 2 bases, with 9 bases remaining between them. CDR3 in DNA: TGTGCCAGCAGCCGACAGATTAACACTGAAGCTTTCTTT. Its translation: CASSRQINTEAFF.

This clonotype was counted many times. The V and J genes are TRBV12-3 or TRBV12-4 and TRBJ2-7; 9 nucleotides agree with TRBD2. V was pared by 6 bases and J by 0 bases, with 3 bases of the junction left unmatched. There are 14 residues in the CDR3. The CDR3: CASSPGLASYEQYF. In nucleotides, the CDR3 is TGTGCCAGCAGCCCGGGACTAGCCTCCTACGAGCAGTACTTC.

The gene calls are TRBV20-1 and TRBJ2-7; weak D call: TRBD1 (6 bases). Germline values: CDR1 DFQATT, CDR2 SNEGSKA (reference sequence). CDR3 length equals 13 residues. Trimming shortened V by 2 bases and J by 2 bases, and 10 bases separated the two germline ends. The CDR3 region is CSARLGQAYEQYF. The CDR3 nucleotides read TGCAGTGCTAGACTGGGACAAGCCTACGAGCAGTACTTC.

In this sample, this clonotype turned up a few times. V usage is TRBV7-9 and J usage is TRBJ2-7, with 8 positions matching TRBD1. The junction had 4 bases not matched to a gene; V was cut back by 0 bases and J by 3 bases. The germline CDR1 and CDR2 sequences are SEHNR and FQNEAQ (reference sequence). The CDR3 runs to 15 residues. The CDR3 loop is CASSLATGVRYEQYF. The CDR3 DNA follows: TGTGCCAGCAGCTTAGCGACAGGGGTTCGCTACGAGCAGTACTTC.

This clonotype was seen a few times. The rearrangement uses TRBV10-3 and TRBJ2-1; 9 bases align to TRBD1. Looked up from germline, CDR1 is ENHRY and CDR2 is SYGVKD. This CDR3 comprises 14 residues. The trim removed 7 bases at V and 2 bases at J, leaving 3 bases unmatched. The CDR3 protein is CAIKGTGTYNEQFF. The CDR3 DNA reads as TGTGCCATCAAGGGGACAGGGACCTACAATGAGCAGTTCTTC.

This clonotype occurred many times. This CDR3 is CASTPSGGADTQYF. CDR3 in DNA: TGTGCCAGCACGCCTAGCGGAGGGGCAGATACGCAGTATTTT. V gene TRBV9 combines with J gene TRBJ2-3; 7 nucleotides line up with TRBD2. Germline V gives CDR1 SGDLS, CDR2 YYNGEE. V was pared by 6 bases and J by 4 bases, with 8 bases of the junction left unmatched. The CDR3 totals 14 residues.

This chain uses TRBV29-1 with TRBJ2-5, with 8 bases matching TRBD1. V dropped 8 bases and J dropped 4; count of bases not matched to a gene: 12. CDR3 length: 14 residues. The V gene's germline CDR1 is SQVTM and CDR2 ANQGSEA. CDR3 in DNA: TGCAGCAGTGGGGGCAGGGGGCGCGGAGAGACCCAGTACTTC. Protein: CSSGGRGRGETQYF.

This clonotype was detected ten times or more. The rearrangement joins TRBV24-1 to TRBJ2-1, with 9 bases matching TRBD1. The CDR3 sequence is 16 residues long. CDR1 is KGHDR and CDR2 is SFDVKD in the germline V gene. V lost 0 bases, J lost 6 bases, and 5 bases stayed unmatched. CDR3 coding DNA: TGTGCCACCAGTGATTTGCGGGACAGGGTAGGCAATGAGCAGTTCTTC. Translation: CATSDLRDRVGNEQFF.

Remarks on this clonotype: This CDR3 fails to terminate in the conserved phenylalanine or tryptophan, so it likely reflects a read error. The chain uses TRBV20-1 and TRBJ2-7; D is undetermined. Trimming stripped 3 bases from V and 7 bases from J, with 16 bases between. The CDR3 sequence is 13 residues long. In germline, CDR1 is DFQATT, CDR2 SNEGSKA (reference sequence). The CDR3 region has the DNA TGCAGTGCTAGGAATCAAGCTAACAATGAGCAGTACTTA. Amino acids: CSARNQANNEQYL.

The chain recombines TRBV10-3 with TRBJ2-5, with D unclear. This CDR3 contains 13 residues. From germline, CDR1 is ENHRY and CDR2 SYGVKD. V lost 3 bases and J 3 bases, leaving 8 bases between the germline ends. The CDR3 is CAISEYREETQYF. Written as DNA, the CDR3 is TGTGCCATCAGTGAATATAGGGAAGAGACCCAGTACTTC.

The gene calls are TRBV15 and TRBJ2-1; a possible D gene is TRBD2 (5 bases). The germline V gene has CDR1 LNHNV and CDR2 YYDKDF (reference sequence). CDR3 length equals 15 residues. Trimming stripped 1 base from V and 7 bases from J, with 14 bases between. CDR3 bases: TGTGCCACCAGCAGAGCGGGTAGCGACGGGAATGAGCAGTTCTTC. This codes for CATSRAGSDGNEQFF.

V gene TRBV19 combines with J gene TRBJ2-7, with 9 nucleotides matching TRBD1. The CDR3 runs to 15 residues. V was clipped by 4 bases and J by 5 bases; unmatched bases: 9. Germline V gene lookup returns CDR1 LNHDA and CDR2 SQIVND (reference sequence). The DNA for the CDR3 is TGTGCCAGTAGTACCGGACAGGGGATGATCGACGAGCAGTACTTC. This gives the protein CASSTGQGMIDEQYF.

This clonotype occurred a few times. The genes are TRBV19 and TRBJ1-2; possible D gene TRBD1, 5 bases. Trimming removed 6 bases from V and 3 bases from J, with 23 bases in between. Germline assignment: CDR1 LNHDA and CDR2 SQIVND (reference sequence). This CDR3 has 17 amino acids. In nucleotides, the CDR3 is TGTGCCAGTAGCCCGTTTGGGGTCGAGGGACCTTACTATGGCTACACCTTC. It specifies CASSPFGVEGPYYGYTF.

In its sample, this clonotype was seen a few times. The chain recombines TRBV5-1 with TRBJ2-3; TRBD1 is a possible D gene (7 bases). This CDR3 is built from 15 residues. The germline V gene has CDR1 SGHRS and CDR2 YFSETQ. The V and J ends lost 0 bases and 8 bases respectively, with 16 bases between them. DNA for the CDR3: TGCGCCAGCAGCTTGGAAGGCCAGGGGGGCGGTACGCAGTATTTT. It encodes CASSLEGQGGGTQYF.

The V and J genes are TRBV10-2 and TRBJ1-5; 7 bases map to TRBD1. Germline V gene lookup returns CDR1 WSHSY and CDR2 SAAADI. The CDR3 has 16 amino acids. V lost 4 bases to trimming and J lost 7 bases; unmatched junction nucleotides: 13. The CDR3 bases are TGCGCCAGCAGTGGCGTCAAAGGGACAGACTCCCAGCCCCAGCATTTT. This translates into CASSGVKGTDSQPQHF.

The CDR3 spells CASSETSGAYNEQFF. CDR3 sequence (DNA): TGTGCCAGCAGTGAGACTAGCGGGGCCTACAATGAGCAGTTCTTC. The J gene is TRBJ2-1, the V gene TRBV9, with 11 bases aligning to TRBD2. CDR1 and CDR2 (germline): SGDLS, YYNGEE. The CDR3 has 15 amino acids. The junction had 3 bases not matched to a gene; V was cut back by 5 bases and J by 2 bases.

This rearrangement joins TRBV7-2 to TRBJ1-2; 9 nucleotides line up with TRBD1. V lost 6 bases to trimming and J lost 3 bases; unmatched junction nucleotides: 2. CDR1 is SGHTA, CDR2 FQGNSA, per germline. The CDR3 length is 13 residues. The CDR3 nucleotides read TGTGCCAGCAGGTGGGACAGGGACTATGGCTACACCTTC. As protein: CASRWDRDYGYTF.

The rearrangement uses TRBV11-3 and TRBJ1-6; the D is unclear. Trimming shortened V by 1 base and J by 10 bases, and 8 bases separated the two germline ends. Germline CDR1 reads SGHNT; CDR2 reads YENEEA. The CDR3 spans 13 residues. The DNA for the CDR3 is TGTGCCAGCAGCTTAGCTTCACGGTCACCCCTCCACTTT. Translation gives CASSLASRSPLHF.

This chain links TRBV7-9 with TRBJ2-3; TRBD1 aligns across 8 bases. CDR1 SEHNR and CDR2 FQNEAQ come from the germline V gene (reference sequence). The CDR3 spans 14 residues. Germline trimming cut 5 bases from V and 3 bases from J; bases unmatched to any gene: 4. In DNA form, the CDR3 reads TGTGCCAGCAGCCACCGACAGGGGACAGATACGCAGTATTTT. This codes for CASSHRQGTDTQYF.

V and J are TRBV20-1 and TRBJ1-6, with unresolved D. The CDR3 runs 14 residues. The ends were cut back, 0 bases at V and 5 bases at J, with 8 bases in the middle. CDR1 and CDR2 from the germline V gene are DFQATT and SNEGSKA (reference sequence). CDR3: CSAREEANNSPLHF. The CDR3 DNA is TGCAGTGCTAGAGAAGAGGCGAATAATTCACCCCTCCACTTT.

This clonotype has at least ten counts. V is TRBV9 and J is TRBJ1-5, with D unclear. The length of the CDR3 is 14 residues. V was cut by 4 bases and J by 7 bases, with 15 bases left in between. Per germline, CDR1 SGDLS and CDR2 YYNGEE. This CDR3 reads CASSPGSNYQPQHF. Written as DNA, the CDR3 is TGTGCCAGCAGCCCCGGGTCCAACTACCAGCCCCAGCATTTT.

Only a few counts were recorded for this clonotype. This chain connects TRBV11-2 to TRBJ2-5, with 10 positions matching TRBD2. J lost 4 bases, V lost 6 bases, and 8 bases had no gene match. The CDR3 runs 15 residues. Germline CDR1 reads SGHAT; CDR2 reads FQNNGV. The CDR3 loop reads CASRRLAGEGETQYF. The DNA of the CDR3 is TGTGCCAGCAGAAGGCTAGCGGGGGAAGGAGAGACCCAGTACTTC.

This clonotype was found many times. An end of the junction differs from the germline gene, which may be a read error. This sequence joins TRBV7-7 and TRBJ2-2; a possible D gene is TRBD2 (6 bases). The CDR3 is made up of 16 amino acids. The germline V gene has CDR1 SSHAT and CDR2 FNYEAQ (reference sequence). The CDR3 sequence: CASSLARPGVGGELFF. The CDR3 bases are TGTGCTAGCAGCTTAGCGCGTCCGGGAGTGGGCGGGGAGCTGTTTTTT.

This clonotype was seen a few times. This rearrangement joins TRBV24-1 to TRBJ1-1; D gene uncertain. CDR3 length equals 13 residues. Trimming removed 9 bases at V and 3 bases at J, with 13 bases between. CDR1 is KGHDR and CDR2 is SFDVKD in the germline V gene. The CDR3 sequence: CATQLRSDTEAFF. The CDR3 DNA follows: TGTGCCACCCAACTCCGGTCAGACACTGAAGCTTTCTTT.